The 24 T cell receptor beta chains below all came from one sample that was sequenced in a study of T-cell reconstitution after alpha-beta-depleted transplantation in children. Library preparation (for TCRbeta) was performed with unique molecular identifiers. TCRdb used MiXCR to reprocess the PCR reads, holding one entry per CDR3 protein. The profile shows 250,000 to 350,000 distinct CDR3 sequences, more than 8% of them singletons. The sequencing here drew on PBMCs from the stem cell graft donor, taken from the stem cell graft. The receptor source for this set is a human donor who donated a stem cell graft to a child with SCID.

V usage is TRBV27 and J usage is TRBJ1-6; tentative D call: TRBD1 (5 bases). V dropped 6 bases and J dropped 10 bases, with 22 bases sitting between them. The length of the CDR3 is 16 residues. Germline V gene lookup returns CDR1 MNHEY and CDR2 SMNVEV (reference sequence). The CDR3 coding sequence is TGTGCCAGCAGCAAAACCAAGACAGCGACCGTCTCACCCCTCCACTTT. It is translated as CASSKTKTATVSPLHF.

This clonotype came up a few times. The rearrangement joins TRBV3-1 to TRBJ1-1, with D hard to call. V was clipped by 0 bases and J by 4 bases, with 9 bases between them. The CDR3 totals 14 residues. From germline, CDR1 is LGHDT and CDR2 YNNKEL (reference sequence). CDR3 nucleotide sequence: TGTGCCAGCAGCCAAGATATTCTCACCACTGAAGCTTTCTTT. It encodes CASSQDILTTEAFF.

In this sample, this clonotype turned up many times. A read error may produce the germline difference seen at one junction end. The chain recombines TRBV5-1 with TRBJ2-5, with D tentatively TRBD1 or TRBD2 (5 bases each). This CDR3 has 13 residues. Germline-derived CDR1 and CDR2 are SGHRS and YFSETQ. In nucleotides, the CDR3 is TGTGCCAGCAGTTCCGGGACGGAAGAGACCCAGTACTTC. This gives the protein CASSSGTEETQYF.

J is TRBJ2-1 and V is TRBV3-1, with 13 bases identical to TRBD2. Germline CDR1 reads LGHDT; CDR2 reads YNNKEL (reference sequence). There are 15 residues in the CDR3. Losses at the gene ends were 4 bases for V and 9 bases for J; bases not matched to a gene: 6. The CDR3 DNA sequence: TGTGCCAGCAGCCTTCCGGGACTAGCGGGGACTGAGCAGTTCTTC. This gives the protein CASSLPGLAGTEQFF.

Turning to this clonotype: Germline and junction disagree at one end, which may indicate a read error. The chain couples TRBV6-5 to TRBJ1-1; 7 nucleotides match TRBD1. This CDR3 has 16 amino acids. Per germline, CDR1 MNHEY and CDR2 SVGAGI. The CDR3 DNA reads as TGTGCCAGCAGTTACTCAAAGACAGGGAAGAACACTGAAGCGTTCTTT. This translates into CASSYSKTGKNTEAFF.

This chain joins TRBV4-1 and TRBJ2-7, with D uncertain. CDR1 is MGHRA and CDR2 is YSYEKL in the germline V gene. Trimming removed 1 base at V and 2 bases at J, with 9 bases between. The length of the CDR3 is 14 residues. CDR3 residues: CASSQAGCTYEQYF. CDR3 DNA sequence: TGCGCCAGCAGCCAAGCCGGGTGCACCTACGAGCAGTACTTC.

In its sample, this clonotype was seen a few times. The chain carries TRBV6-1 and TRBJ2-1; possible D gene TRBD2, 6 bases. The CDR3 runs 13 residues. With 4 bases removed from V and 7 bases from J, the gap between germline ends came to 11 bases. Germline V gives CDR1 MNHNS, CDR2 SASEGT. CDR3 DNA sequence: TGTGCCAGCAGTGCCCTAGGAGGGAATGAGCAGTTCTTC. This sequence encodes CASSALGGNEQFF.

This clonotype occurred many times. A junction end diverges from the germline sequence, so it may reflect a read error. The J gene is TRBJ2-7, the V gene TRBV5-1, with D possibly called TRBD1 or TRBD2 (5 bases each). CDR1 and CDR2 from the germline V gene are SGHRS and YFSETQ. The CDR3 is made up of 14 amino acids. As DNA, the CDR3 is TGTGCCAGCAGCTTAGATTTGGGGGCCTACGAGCAGTACTTC. Amino acid sequence: CASSLDLGAYEQYF.

The rearrangement links TRBV18 to TRBJ2-7; D is ambiguous. V shed 3 bases and J shed 6 bases, with 12 bases lying between them. There are 13 residues in the CDR3. Germline-derived CDR1 and CDR2 are KGHSH and LQKENI. The CDR3: CASSPPGPGEQYF. CDR3 in DNA: TGTGCCAGCTCACCGCCGGGCCCCGGCGAGCAGTACTTC.

The chain employs TRBV9 and TRBJ1-2; D perhaps matches TRBD1 (6 bases). The CDR3 totals 13 residues. The ends were cut back, 4 bases at V and 4 bases at J, with 11 bases in the middle. In germline, CDR1 is SGDLS, CDR2 YYNGEE. The CDR3 DNA is TGTGCCAGCAGCATTACAGGGACCTATGGCTACACCTTC. This sequence encodes CASSITGTYGYTF.

This clonotype was counted only a few times. The rearrangement joins TRBV5-1 to TRBJ1-2; D not certain. The CDR3 length is 15 residues. CDR1 is SGHRS and CDR2 is YFSETQ in the germline V gene. V was trimmed by 1 base and J by 3 bases, leaving 13 bases between them. The CDR3 DNA reads as TGCGCCAGCAGCTTGAATGGCCCCGAACACTATGGCTACACCTTC. This gives the protein CASSLNGPEHYGYTF. The variable domain in full, completed from reference TRBV5-1 and TRBJ1-2, reads KAGVTQTPRYLIKTRGQQVTLSCSPISGHRSVSWYQQTPGQGLQFLFEYFSETQRNKGNFPGRFSGRQFSNSRSEMNVSTLELGDSALYLCASSLNGPEHYGYTFGSGTRLTVV.

This clonotype has more than one count but fewer than ten. The V and J genes are TRBV27 and TRBJ2-1; D gene ambiguous. With 0 bases removed from V and 0 bases from J, the gap between germline ends came to 15 bases. Germline CDR1 MNHEY, CDR2 SMNVEV (reference sequence). The CDR3 loop spans 18 amino acids. CDR3 protein: CASSLSSGGLSSYNEQFF. Here the CDR3 DNA reads TGTGCCAGCAGTTTATCGAGTGGTGGTTTGAGCTCCTACAATGAGCAGTTCTTC.

J is TRBJ1-1 and V is TRBV2; TRBD1 might be the D (5 bases). V gave up 8 bases and J gave up 3 bases, with 19 bases separating them. The CDR3 has 15 residues. Germline CDR1 and CDR2: SNHLY and FYNNEI. CDR3 amino acids: CASWTGTEDHTEAFF. In DNA, the CDR3 is TGTGCCAGCTGGACCGGGACGGAGGACCACACTGAAGCTTTCTTT.

This clonotype was seen more than once but under ten times. The chain combines TRBV5-1 with TRBJ2-1; tentatively, D is TRBD1 or TRBD2 (5 bases each). CDR3 length: 16 amino acids. Looked up from germline, CDR1 is SGHRS and CDR2 is YFSETQ. V lost 4 bases and J lost 0, with 14 bases in between. This chain's CDR3 is CASSLGTASSYNEQFF. CDR3 DNA sequence: TGCGCCAGCAGCCTGGGGACGGCAAGCTCCTACAATGAGCAGTTCTTC.

This clonotype occurred a few times. The rearrangement joins TRBV7-4 to TRBJ2-4; D is ambiguous. Trimming cost V 2 bases and J 0 bases, with 11 bases left between them. The CDR3 runs to 16 residues. CDR1 and CDR2 (germline): SGHVT, SQSDAQ. The CDR3 sequence is CASSLKQSIAKNIQYF. As DNA, the CDR3 is TGTGCCAGCAGCTTAAAACAGTCTATAGCCAAAAACATTCAGTACTTC. Full variable domain (rest looked up from reference TRBV7-4 and TRBJ2-4): GAGVSQSPRYKVAKRGRDVALRCDSISGHVTLYWYRQTLGQGSEVLTYSQSDAQRDKSGRPSGRFSAERPERSVSTLKIQRTEQGDSAVYLCASSLKQSIAKNIQYFGAGTRLSVL.

V usage is TRBV24-1 and J usage is TRBJ2-1; D is unresolved. The CDR3 extends over 13 amino acids. Trimming took off 1 base at V and 10 bases at J, with 10 bases between the two ends. Looked up from germline, CDR1 is KGHDR and CDR2 is SFDVKD. CDR3 sequence (DNA): TGTGCCACCAGTGATTTTTTGGCAGACGAGCAGTTCTTC. It yields the protein CATSDFLADEQFF.

V gene TRBV2 combines with J gene TRBJ2-1; D is unresolved. V lost 4 bases and J 7 bases, leaving 11 bases between the germline ends. Germline CDR1 SNHLY, CDR2 FYNNEI. The CDR3 totals 13 residues. The CDR3 DNA sequence: TGTGCCAGCAGTGGTGAAAGAGCTAATGAGCAGTTCTTC. It is translated as CASSGERANEQFF.

This clonotype appeared many times. The chain joins TRBV5-1 to TRBJ2-1; D not resolved. The CDR3 loop spans 12 amino acids. The V gene lost 0 bases and the J gene lost 8 bases, with 6 bases spanning the gap. Germline V gene data show CDR1 as SGHRS and CDR2 as YFSETQ. The chain's CDR3 is CASSLAPDEQFF. The CDR3 nucleotides are TGCGCCAGCAGCTTGGCCCCAGATGAGCAGTTCTTC.

V is TRBV2 and J is TRBJ2-6; the match to TRBD1 covers 7 bases. Germline CDR1 and CDR2: SNHLY and FYNNEI. Trimming cost V 6 bases and J 0 bases; bases outside gene matches: 8. The CDR3 covers 17 residues. CDR3: CASRKGQTHSGANVLTF. In DNA form, the CDR3 reads TGTGCCAGCAGAAAGGGACAGACCCACTCTGGGGCCAACGTCCTGACTTTC.

Many counts were recorded for this clonotype. V usage is TRBV4-1 and J usage is TRBJ2-5; unclear D gene. V was clipped by 0 bases and J by 4 bases, with 3 bases between them. The CDR3 contains 12 residues. The germline V gene has CDR1 MGHRA and CDR2 YSYEKL. As DNA, the CDR3 is TGCGCCAGCAGCCAAGACTTAGAGACCCAGTACTTC. It translates to CASSQDLETQYF.

The V and J genes are TRBV2 and TRBJ2-3; unclear D gene. Germline assignment: CDR1 SNHLY and CDR2 FYNNEI. CDR3 length equals 14 residues. Trimming pared 4 bases from V and 0 bases from J, leaving 8 bases between. In nucleotides, the CDR3 is TGTGCCAGCAGTGGCAGCGCTAGCACAGATACGCAGTATTTT. Protein sequence: CASSGSASTDTQYF.

This clonotype has at least ten counts. The rearrangement joins TRBV5-6 to TRBJ2-4; D is possibly TRBD1 or TRBD2 (6 bases each). V was cut by 3 bases and J by 7 bases, with 14 bases left in between. The CDR3 has 14 residues. CDR1 SGHDT and CDR2 YYEEEE come from the germline V gene. The CDR3 DNA follows: TGTGCCAGCAGCTGGTACAGGGAGGTGAACATTCAGTACTTC. The encoded protein is CASSWYREVNIQYF. The whole variable domain, remainder taken from reference TRBV5-6 and TRBJ2-4, is DAGVTQSPTHLIKTRGQQVTLRCSPKSGHDTVSWYQQALGQGPQFIFQYYEEEERQRGNFPDRFSGHQFPNYSSELNVNALLLGDSALYLCASSWYREVNIQYFGAGTRLSVL.

This clonotype was observed at least ten times. V and J are TRBV11-3 and TRBJ1-3; weak D call: TRBD1 (6 bases). V gave up 4 bases and J gave up 1 base, with 11 bases separating them. There are 15 residues in the CDR3. CDR1 is SGHNT, CDR2 YENEEA, per germline. The CDR3 nucleotides are TGTGCCAGCAGCTCCGCGGGGGCATCTGGAAACACCATATATTTT. Its protein is CASSSAGASGNTIYF. Complete variable domain (other parts from reference TRBV11-3 and TRBJ1-3): EAGVVQSPRYKIIEKKQPVAFWCNPISGHNTLYWYLQNLGQGPELLIRYENEEAVDDSQLPKDRFSAERLKGVDSTLKIQPAELGDSAVYLCASSSAGASGNTIYFGEGSWLTVV.

This clonotype turned up a few times. The CDR3 loop reads CSARVDRLDEKLFF. The DNA for the CDR3 is TGCAGTGCTAGAGTGGACAGGTTGGATGAAAAACTGTTTTTT. The V and J genes are TRBV20-1 and TRBJ1-4; the match to TRBD1 covers 7 bases. The CDR3 is 14 amino acids. After removal of 1 base from V and 6 bases from J, the junction contained 5 bases not matched to a gene. In germline, CDR1 is DFQATT, CDR2 SNEGSKA (reference sequence).